The 17 T cell receptor beta chains in this list originate from one sample, sequenced in a study of regulatory T cells in long-lasting Graves disease. Through Arm-PCR of CDR3 regions and iRepertoire HTBI primers, TCR beta libraries were built. TCRdb ran MiXCR on the multiplex PCR reads and lists one entry per CDR3 protein. The table shows 550,000 to 650,000 distinct CDR3 sequences, with about 16% occurring only once. Time point denoted: newly diagnosed GD, antithyroid drugs for less than 3 months. The authors made the TCR library using RNA they extracted from PBMCs. These records were also assigned to another study, of T cells in Graves' hyperthyroidism and ophthalmopathy.

Here the sequenced sample was peripheral blood mononuclear cells (PBMCs), taken at new diagnosis, from a patient treated with antithyroid drugs. Receptor source: a man between 18 and 29 years old with Graves disease.

Comments on this clonotype: A much bigger clone sits one base away, suggesting this may be a read error. This chain joins TRBV20-1 and TRBJ2-3, with 12 bases that match TRBD2. The CDR3 is made up of 14 amino acids. CDR1 is DFQATT, CDR2 SNEGSKA, per germline (reference sequence). The CDR3 region is CSARLAGVRDMQYF. The DNA for the CDR3 is TGCAGTGCGAGACTAGCGGGAGTGAGAGATATGCAGTATTTT.

This clonotype was recorded many times. J is TRBJ2-1 and V is TRBV6-5, with a weak D call TRBD1 (6 bases). In germline, CDR1 is MNHEY, CDR2 SVGAGI. Trimming took off 4 bases at V and 6 bases at J, with 10 bases between the two ends. CDR3 size: 13 residues. CDR3 in DNA: TGTGCCAGCAGTTGGGGGCGGGCCAATGAGCAGTTCTTC. Protein sequence: CASSWGRANEQFF.

The chain employs TRBV20-1 and TRBJ1-1; perhaps TRBD1 as D (5 bases). The CDR3 contains 17 residues. Trimming cost V 6 bases and J 1 base, with 24 bases left between them. Germline V gene sequence: CDR1 DFQATT, CDR2 SNEGSKA (reference sequence). The CDR3 nucleotides read TGCAGTGCCCCCGGGGCCCTGAACAGTAAAGCGAACACTGAAGCTTTCTTT. The encoded protein is CSAPGALNSKANTEAFF.

This clonotype was picked up a small number of times. The V gene is TRBV2, the J gene TRBJ1-1, with a possible D match to TRBD1 (6 bases). V was trimmed by 10 bases and J by 3 bases, leaving 21 bases between them. Germline values: CDR1 SNHLY, CDR2 FYNNEI. The CDR3 covers 15 residues. CDR3 residues: CATQLPPGQYTEAFF. The CDR3 DNA reads TGTGCCACACAACTACCCCCGGGACAATACACTGAAGCTTTCTTT.

This clonotype occurred many times. The chain links TRBV20-1 to TRBJ1-1; 8 bases align to TRBD1. The CDR3 consists of 12 residues. Germline trimming cut 5 bases from V and 5 bases from J; bases unmatched to any gene: 4. From germline, CDR1 is DFQATT and CDR2 SNEGSKA (reference sequence). The CDR3, as DNA: TGCAGTGCTCTGGACAGGGAGACTGAAGCTTTCTTT. Encoded protein: CSALDRETEAFF.

This clonotype was detected ten times or more. The chain uses TRBV19 and TRBJ1-4; 9 bases line up with TRBD1. The CDR3 has 16 amino acids. Trimming took 3 bases from V and 5 from J; bases not matched to a gene: 7. Germline V gene data show CDR1 as LNHDA and CDR2 as SQIVND (reference sequence). In DNA form, the CDR3 reads TGTGCCAGTAGTATGCGCTACAGGGGGCGGAATGAAAAACTGTTTTTT. Amino acid sequence: CASSMRYRGRNEKLFF.

At least ten counts were recorded for this clonotype. The CDR3 DNA reads as TGTGCCAGCAGCTTAGACCGCAATGAGCAGTTCTTC. Amino acid sequence: CASSLDRNEQFF. The chain uses TRBV7-9 and TRBJ2-1; no reliable D call. V was pared by 1 base and J by 6 bases, with 4 bases between. Germline assignment: CDR1 SEHNR and CDR2 FQNEAQ (reference sequence). The CDR3 is made up of 12 amino acids.

The rearrangement links TRBV4-2 to TRBJ2-7; D is possibly TRBD2 (6 bases). Trimming pared 2 bases from V and 0 bases from J, leaving 14 bases between. The CDR3 is 16 residues long. Germline-derived CDR1 and CDR2 are LGHNA and YNFKEQ. The CDR3 region is CASSQPFRDCSYEQYF. In nucleotides, the CDR3 is TGTGCCAGCAGCCAACCATTCCGGGACTGCTCCTACGAGCAGTACTTC.

This clonotype was seen only a few times. The chain is built from TRBV5-8 and TRBJ1-5, with a tentative D call TRBD1 (5 bases). There are 15 residues in the CDR3. Germline V gives CDR1 SGHTS, CDR2 YDEGEE. Trimming took 1 base from V and 7 from J, leaving 15 bases between them. The CDR3, as DNA: TGTGCCAGCAGCTTGTACCGACAGTCAAGGCAGCCCCAGCATTTT. Its translation is CASSLYRQSRQPQHF.

The table lists this clonotype with many counts. V gene TRBV6-2 or TRBV6-3 combines with J gene TRBJ2-3; D call uncertain. The CDR3 has 13 residues. CDR1 MNHEY and CDR2 SVGEGT come from the germline V gene. Trimming pared 2 bases from V and 0 bases from J, leaving 3 bases between. The CDR3, as DNA: TGTGCCAGCAGTTACAGTAGCACAGATACGCAGTATTTT. It translates to CASSYSSTDTQYF.

Ten or more counts support this clonotype. The chain uses TRBV2 and TRBJ1-6; 7 bases agree with TRBD1. With 6 bases clipped from V and 7 bases from J, the junction kept 6 bases outside the gene matches. The CDR3 is made up of 14 amino acids. CDR1 is SNHLY, CDR2 FYNNEI, per germline. For the CDR3, the DNA is TGTGCCAGCAGATTCGACAGGGACAATTCACCCCTCCACTTT. Protein: CASRFDRDNSPLHF.

This clonotype was detected many times. The junction and the germline gene differ at one end; a read error may be behind it. The gene calls are TRBV2 and TRBJ1-3; weak D call: TRBD1 (5 bases). The germline V gene has CDR1 SNHLY and CDR2 FYNNEI. CDR3 size: 11 residues. The CDR3 DNA is TGTGCCAGCAGCGAGGGAGACAGTTTACATTTT. Translated, it gives CASSEGDSLHF.

About this clonotype itself: This may be a read error, as it is one base from a much larger clone. The J gene is TRBJ2-1, the V gene TRBV12-3 or TRBV12-4; 7 nucleotides match TRBD2. The CDR3 consists of 12 residues. This CDR3 is CASGTTYNEQLF. CDR3 DNA sequence: TGTGCCAGCGGGACTACTTACAATGAGCAGCTCTTC.

This chain joins TRBV30 and TRBJ1-1; D is undetermined. V lost 2 bases and J lost 4, with 11 bases in between. CDR1 GTSNPN and CDR2 SVGIG come from the germline V gene (reference sequence). The CDR3 covers 13 residues. CDR3 sequence: CAWSKAQSTEAFF. CDR3 DNA: TGTGCCTGGAGTAAAGCCCAGTCCACTGAAGCTTTCTTT.

This clonotype was counted at least ten times. Germline and junction disagree at one end, which may indicate a read error. The V call is TRBV5-1, the J call TRBJ2-7, with D maybe TRBD2 (5 bases). Per germline, CDR1 SGHRS and CDR2 YFSETQ. The CDR3 contains 14 residues. For the CDR3, the DNA is TGTGCCAGCAGCTTAGGAGGCCAACGCTACGAGCAGTACTTC. It encodes CASSLGGQRYEQYF.

The chain links TRBV9 to TRBJ2-7; D unclear. The CDR3 is 16 amino acids. The ends were cut back, 0 bases at V and 2 bases at J, with 15 bases in the middle. The germline gives CDR1 SGDLS, CDR2 YYNGEE. The CDR3 spells CASSVDRQARTYEQYF. CDR3 in DNA: TGTGCCAGCAGCGTAGATAGGCAGGCCAGGACCTACGAGCAGTACTTC. Combining the CDR3 with reference TRBV9 and TRBJ2-7 gives the whole variable domain DSGVTQTPKHLITATGQRVTLRCSPRSGDLSVYWYQQSLDQGLQFLIQYYNGEERAKGNILERFSAQQFPDLHSELNLSSLELGDSALYFCASSVDRQARTYEQYFGPGTRLTVT.

The gene calls are TRBV2 and TRBJ2-1; possibly TRBD1 or TRBD2 for D (6 bases each). V was cut by 6 bases and J by 6 bases, with 21 bases left in between. The CDR3 extends over 16 amino acids. Germline V gene sequence: CDR1 SNHLY, CDR2 FYNNEI. The CDR3 spells CASRAVRGARGNEQFF. CDR3 sequence (DNA): TGTGCCAGCAGAGCTGTTAGGGGGGCAAGAGGCAATGAGCAGTTCTTC. Together with reference TRBV2 and TRBJ2-1, the CDR3 gives the full variable domain: EPEVTQTPSHQVTQMGQEVILRCVPISNHLYFYWYRQILGQKVEFLVSFYNNEISEKSEIFDDQFSVERPDGSNFTLKIRSTKLEDSAMYFCASRAVRGARGNEQFFGPGTRLTVL.